This record concerns one T cell receptor beta chain sequence. Its antigen has not been determined. No base quality values were provided; no much bigger clone lies one nucleotide off. The library relied on the immunoSEQ multiplex PCR assay. T cell repertoires were profiled with deep sequencing of rearranged TCR beta loci together with multiparametric flow cytometry. As stored in TCRdb, this immuneACCESS dataset retains in-frame rearrangements with V and J assigned. A fraction of the clones does not appear; measured against another copy, unresolved V genes explain less than half of the discrepancy, and the remainder lacks a known reason. The sample table lists about 70,000 clones, around 93% of them with a count of one. Of the sample, around 2.2% falls within the top ten clones. The sample is drawn from a study of lymphopenia after photon versus proton radiotherapy (dated by TCRdb to about 2019). Background for the entire study: The immunological effects of photon versus proton radiation therapy were compared in patients with gastrointestinal tumors who developed high-grade lymphopenia. The cohort comprised roughly 20 patients with gastrointestinal tumors who received either photon or proton therapy and then developed lymphopenia. The study aimed to characterize how the two radiation modalities differ in their impact on the immune system.

The paper as a whole reports these results and caveats: The authors looked at the survival association only in patients who died, and they framed better survival with proton therapy as a possibility rather than a demonstrated result. Across the cohort, among patients who died, a greater drop in TCR diversity after the nadir was inversely correlated with overall survival time. After the lymphocyte count nadir, photon-treated repertoires showed oligoclonal expansion, especially of CD8+ Temra cells, which drove the drop in diversity. During treatment, patients who received photon therapy lost naive T cells and TCR diversity and gained effector/memory populations, whereas patients who received proton therapy remained relatively stable.

The CDR3 covers 15 residues, taking in both the cysteine and the phenylalanine. Only the CDR3 portion is preserved as DNA: 45 bases, with reading frame beginning at the first base. V was cut back by 4 bases and J by 7 bases, leaving a gap of 18 bases between them. CDR1 and CDR2 were assigned from the germline V gene as SGHDT and YYEEEE. The clonotype was recovered from a woman in her 40s with cholangiocarcinoma. The specimen was peripheral blood, collected from a patient treated with photon-based radiotherapy. This chain is built from TRBV5-6 and TRBJ2-1; tentative D gene TRBD1, with 6 bases matching. The CDR3 here reads CASSTGPGAENEQFF. The nucleotide sequence is given as TGTGCCAGCAGCACCGGCCCAGGGGCGGAAAATGAGCAGTTCTTC.